The 5 T cell receptor beta chains in this list originate from one sample, sequenced in a study of cytomegalovirus exposure and HLA in healthy donors. It was with 60 Vbeta and 13 Jbeta primers that the PCR ran. TCRdb's table, derived via immunoSEQ multiplex PCR, lists solely in-frame clones and lacks some. The table records 95,000 or so clones, approximately 80% of them present only once. The sequenced sample consisted of PBMCs. The receptors were sampled from a woman aged 70-85 years in good health and CMV-seropositive.

Only a few counts were recorded for this clone. V gene TRBV10-3 combines with J gene TRBJ1-5, with D hard to call. Trimming shortened V by 3 bases and J by 2 bases, and 8 bases separated the two germline ends. CDR1 is ENHRY and CDR2 is SYGVKD in the germline V gene. The CDR3 totals 14 residues. The DNA for the CDR3 is TGTGCCATCAGTGATTCCGGGGGCAATCAGCCCCAGCATTTT. It specifies CAISDSGGNQPQHF.

V and J are TRBV6-5 and TRBJ1-1, with TRBD1 matching over 8 bases. V was pared by 6 bases and J by 2 bases, with 8 bases of the junction left unmatched. Germline-derived CDR1 and CDR2 are MNHEY and SVGAGI. The CDR3 is 15 residues long. The CDR3 nucleotides read TGTGCCAGCAGAGCAGACAGGGGCCCAAACACTGAAGCTTTCTTT. Encoded protein: CASRADRGPNTEAFF.

The chain joins TRBV29-1 to TRBJ2-7; the match to TRBD1 covers 10 bases. The CDR3 is 13 residues long. V lost 7 bases and J lost 6; bases outside the gene matches: 9. The V gene's germline CDR1 is SQVTM and CDR2 ANQGSEA. CDR3 region: CSASGQGIAEQYF. DNA of the CDR3: TGCAGCGCATCGGGACAGGGGATTGCCGAGCAGTACTTC.

This clone was observed once. The chain has TRBV18 and TRBJ1-2, with TRBD1 as a possible D gene (5 bases). The germline V gene has CDR1 KGHSH and CDR2 LQKENI. The CDR3 covers 14 residues. V gave up 2 bases and J gave up 2 bases, with 9 bases separating them. CDR3 nucleotides: TGTGCCAGCTCACCAGACGGGGGGAACTATGGCTACACCTTC. Protein product: CASSPDGGNYGYTF.

The rearrangement joins TRBV28 to TRBJ2-2; 9 bases line up with TRBD2. CDR1 MDHEN and CDR2 SYDVKM come from the germline V gene. The CDR3 contains 16 residues. The ends lost 2 bases at V and 4 bases at J; junction bases unmatched: 5. The CDR3 DNA follows: TGTGCCAGCAGTTTAGCGGGACTAGCCCCCACCGGGGAGCTGTTTTTT. Its protein is CASSLAGLAPTGELFF.